Listed below are T cell receptor beta chains from one sample, sequenced in a study of siplizumab effects on memory and regulatory T cells. Only in-frame clones appear in the TCRdb table, and some are missing; sequencing was by immunoSEQ multiplex PCR. The repertoire holds over 100,000 clones, with around 90% as singletons. Source material: CD4+ T cells sorted from blood. The source of these receptors is a human donor in good health. CDR3s leave out the opening cysteine and the closing phenylalanine or tryptophan.

v_gene	j_gene	CDR3aa
TRBV19	TRBJ2-3	AAGVEDTQY
TRBV29-1	TRBJ1-1	SVVAGTEAF
TRBV5-1	TRBJ2-2	ASSLNENTGELF
TRBV7-8	TRBJ2-7	ASSSRRGEQY
TRBV7-2	TRBJ2-1	ASSLVRTSVYNEQF
TRBV5-8	TRBJ2-6	ASSSDWGNSGANVLT
TRBV7-9	TRBJ2-3	ASSFIGRIADTQY
TRBV5-5	TRBJ1-1	ASSPRLQNTEAF
TRBV5-4	TRBJ2-5	ASSLVGRTQETQY
TRBV7-3	TRBJ2-1	ASSLSRSQNEQF
TRBV5-1	TRBJ2-1	ASMVQGWSNEQF
TRBV28	TRBJ2-5	ASSLDPGGRKTQY
TRBV7-9	TRBJ1-1	ASSLVALAGQAF
TRBV9	TRBJ2-2	ASSVGYLGRGTGELF
TRBV29-1	TRBJ2-2	SVAGTGGTGELF
TRBV5-1	TRBJ2-1	ASSLVAGGHYNEQF
TRBV11-3	TRBJ2-7	ASSSGVAASYEQY
TRBV18	TRBJ2-7	ASSPVNGGPQEQY
TRBV10-1	TRBJ2-1	ASSYSGSGVNEQF
TRBV5-1	TRBJ2-3	ASSLGGRSTDTQY
TRBV7-2	TRBJ1-2	ASSSDTPGGAYGYT
TRBV4-1	TRBJ1-4	ASSHKDRGDEKLF
TRBV9	TRBJ1-1	ASSDRGHKHTEAF
TRBV6-6	TRBJ1-4	ASRARGGEKLF
TRBV28	TRBJ1-2	ASSFESAFRGYT
TRBV5-1	TRBJ2-1	ASKYGEGSYNEQF
TRBV28	TRBJ1-1	ASSFVENTEAF
TRBV19	TRBJ1-4	ASTPRGGGEKLF
TRBV7-6	TRBJ2-7	ASSQQGTASEQY
TRBV25-1	TRBJ2-7	ASSDRGRYEQY
TRBV7-2	TRBJ2-7	ASRKGGSSYEQY
TRBV2	TRBJ2-2	ASSERGTSGINTGELF
TRBV5-1	TRBJ2-7	ASSLEGVSGGIKSSYEQY
TRBV28	TRBJ2-7	ASSLHGTGGGEQY
TRBV10-3	TRBJ2-2	AIRDGASHTGELF
TRBV6-1	TRBJ2-5	ASSELGSVGKETQY
TRBV5-1	TRBJ2-3	ASSLRDPNTDTQY
TRBV11-2	TRBJ1-2	ASSLERQGAGYT
TRBV14	TRBJ2-3	ASSQSLVVQY
TRBV9	TRBJ2-1	ASSVDQGVGYNEQF
TRBV6-1	TRBJ1-1	ASSGGTGGFLRAEAF
TRBV6-1	TRBJ1-1	ASRTSGNTEAF
TRBV2	TRBJ2-1	ASSEETAYNEQF
TRBV7-9	TRBJ2-2	ASRPGTGNTGELF
TRBV29-1	TRBJ1-5	SVEVGFDQPQH
TRBV18	TRBJ2-1	ASSPGRSSYNEQF
TRBV28	TRBJ2-7	ASRNRNTYEQY
TRBV30	TRBJ1-1	AWTTQGANTEAF
TRBV15	TRBJ2-2	ATSLTSGTFTGELF
TRBV7-2	TRBJ2-1	ASSRDQGWRKQF
TRBV30	TRBJ1-3	AWKLPGRLSSGNTIY
TRBV6-1	TRBJ2-2	ASRETGTANTGELF
TRBV2	TRBJ1-3	ASRRGTAGNTIY
TRBV12-5	TRBJ2-5	ASGFTMGRGFGTQY
TRBV9	TRBJ2-5	ASSVEEGPQETQY
TRBV4-2	TRBJ1-6	ASSGGTGGSSNNSPLH
TRBV5-1	TRBJ2-3	ASSPGGGLATDTQY
TRBV7-6	TRBJ1-5	ASSLKGQPQH
TRBV7-9	TRBJ2-3	ASSMGTGRMDTQY
TRBV6-5	TRBJ1-3	ASSLDISGNTIY